This TCR beta chain was captured in a study of lymphopenia after photon versus proton radiotherapy. Points from the study as a whole: After the lymphocyte nadir, photon-treated repertoires showed oligoclonal expansion, especially of CD8+ Temra cells. A bigger post-nadir fall in TCR diversity correlated inversely with survival time in deceased patients. Photon-treated patients lost naive T cells and TCR diversity; proton-treated stayed stable.

Remarks on this clone: Its antigen is not identified.

V was cut by 2 bases and J by 5 bases, with 15 bases left in between. CDR1 and CDR2 from the germline V gene are LGHNT and FRNRAP. The CDR3 is 15 amino acids. Generated by immunoSEQ multiplex PCR, the TCRdb table keeps only in-frame clones and is missing some. The sample consists of about 17,000 clones, 75% to 85% of them appearing once. The sequence was collected from a man in his 70s with pancreatic cancer. The genes are TRBV12-5 and TRBJ2-5, with D tentatively TRBD2 (7 bases). The sample consisted of peripheral blood, taken from a patient treated with proton-based radiotherapy. In DNA form, the CDR3 reads TGTGCTAGTGGTTTGAGGGGGGGGCTCGGGGAGACCCAGTACTTC. It specifies CASGLRGGLGETQYF.